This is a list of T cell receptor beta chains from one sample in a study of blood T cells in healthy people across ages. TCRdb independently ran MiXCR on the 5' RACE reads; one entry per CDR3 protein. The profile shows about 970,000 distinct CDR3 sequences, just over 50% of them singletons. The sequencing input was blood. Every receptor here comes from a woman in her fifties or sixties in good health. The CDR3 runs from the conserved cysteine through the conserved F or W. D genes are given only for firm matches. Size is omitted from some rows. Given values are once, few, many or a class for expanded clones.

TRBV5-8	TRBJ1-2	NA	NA	CAGSLYSFVYGYTF	TGTGCCGGCAGCTTGTACAGCTTCGTCTATGGCTACACCTTC
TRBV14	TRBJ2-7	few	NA	CASSLLTGPSYEQYF	TGTGCCAGCAGCCTACTCACGGGGCCGTCCTACGAGCAGTACTTC
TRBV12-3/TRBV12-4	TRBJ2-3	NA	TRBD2	CASSRSPRGGREDTQYF	TGTGCCAGCAGCCGAAGCCCCCGCGGCGGGAGGGAAGATACGCAGTATTTT
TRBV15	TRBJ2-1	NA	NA	CATSPRGVDEQFF	TGTGCCACCAGTCCTCGGGGAGTGGATGAGCAGTTCTTC
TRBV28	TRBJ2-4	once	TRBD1	CASSLWDSLAKNSQYF	TGTGCCAGCAGCCTGTGGGACAGCTTAGCCAAAAACAGTCAGTACTTC
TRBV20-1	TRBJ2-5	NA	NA	CSASYAGAGETQYF	TGCAGTGCTAGCTATGCGGGCGCGGGAGAGACCCAGTACTTC
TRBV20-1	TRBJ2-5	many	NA	CSARQPRGGLETQYF	TGCAGTGCTAGACAACCCAGGGGGGGACTGGAGACCCAGTACTTC
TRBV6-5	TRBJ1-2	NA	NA	CASRGVAGGYTF	TGTGCCAGCAGGGGAGTAGCGGGTGGCTACACCTTC
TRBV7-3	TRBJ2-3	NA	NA	CASSHPAAGPGGADTQYF	TGTGCCAGCAGCCATCCAGCAGCGGGCCCAGGAGGGGCAGACACGCAGTATTTT
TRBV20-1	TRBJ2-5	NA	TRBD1	CSARVRGRGETQYF	TGCAGTGCTAGAGTGAGGGGGCGCGGCGAGACCCAGTACTTC
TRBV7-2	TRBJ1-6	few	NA	CASSWGTGTGISPLHF	TGTGCCAGCAGCTGGGGGACGGGTACGGGAATATCACCCCTCCACTTT
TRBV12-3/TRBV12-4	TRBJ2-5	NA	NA	CASSHVGNEQYF	TGTGCCAGCAGCCACGTGGGAAATGAGCAGTACTTC
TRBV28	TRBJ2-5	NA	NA	CASSLLSGTVITYQETQYF	TGTGCCAGCAGTTTATTGAGCGGGACAGTTATAACGTACCAAGAGACCCAGTACTTC
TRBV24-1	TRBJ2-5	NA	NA	CATSAGQGTQETQYF	TGTGCCACCAGTGCGGGGCAGGGAACCCAAGAGACCCAGTACTTC
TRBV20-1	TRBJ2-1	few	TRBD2	CSARLAGVYEQFF	TGCAGTGCTAGACTAGCGGGTGTCTATGAGCAGTTCTTC
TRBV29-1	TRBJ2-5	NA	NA	CSVKQGIGTQYF	TGCAGCGTCAAACAGGGTATCGGGACCCAGTACTTC
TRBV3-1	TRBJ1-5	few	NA	CASSQGQDQPQHF	TGTGCCAGCAGCCAAGGGCAGGATCAGCCCCAGCATTTT
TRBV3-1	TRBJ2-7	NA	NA	CASSPGVFREQYF	TGTGCCAGCAGCCCGGGCGTTTTTCGGGAGCAGTACTTC
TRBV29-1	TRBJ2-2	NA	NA	CSVVGDTGELFF	TGCAGCGTTGTTGGGGACACCGGGGAGCTGTTTTTT
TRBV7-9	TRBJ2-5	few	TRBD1	CASSYVGQQYQETQYF	TGTGCCAGCAGCTACGTGGGACAGCAGTACCAAGAGACCCAGTACTTC
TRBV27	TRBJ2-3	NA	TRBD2	CASSFLAGAVDTQYF	TGTGCCAGCAGTTTCCTAGCGGGAGCCGTAGATACGCAGTATTTT
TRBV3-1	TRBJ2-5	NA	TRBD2	CASSPLAGKETQYF	TGTGCCAGCAGCCCCTTAGCGGGAAAAGAGACCCAGTACTTC
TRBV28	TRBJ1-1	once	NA	CASSLSGAAFF	TGTGCCAGCAGTTTATCAGGGGCGGCTTTCTTT
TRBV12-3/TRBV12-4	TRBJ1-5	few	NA	CASRREGVANQPQHF	TGTGCCAGCAGGAGGGAAGGGGTCGCCAATCAGCCCCAGCATTTT
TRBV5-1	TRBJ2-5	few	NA	CASSLVIEGAETQYF	TGCGCCAGCAGCTTGGTAATAGAGGGAGCGGAGACCCAGTACTTC
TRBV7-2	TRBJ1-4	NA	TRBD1	CASSPSGQPYEKPFF	TGTGCCAGCAGTCCATCGGGACAGCCTTATGAAAAACCGTTTTTT
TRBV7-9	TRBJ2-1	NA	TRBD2	CASSCGGTYNEQFF	TGTGCCAGCAGCTGCGGGGGGACTTACAATGAGCAGTTCTTC
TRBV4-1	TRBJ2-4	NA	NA	CASSSPGLRNQNIQYF	TGCGCCAGCAGTTCTCCGGGACTGCGCAACCAAAACATTCAGTACTTC
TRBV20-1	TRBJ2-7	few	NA	CSASGGKDYEQYF	TGCAGTGCTAGTGGCGGGAAGGACTACGAGCAGTACTTC
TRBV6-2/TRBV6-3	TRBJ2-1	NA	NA	CASSDGATYNEQFF	TGTGCCAGCAGTGACGGAGCTACCTACAATGAGCAGTTCTTC
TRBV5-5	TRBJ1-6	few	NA	CASSFGQRTYDRSLDNSPLHF	TGTGCCAGCAGCTTTGGACAGCGAACCTATGATCGTTCCTTGGATAATTCACCCCTCCACTTT
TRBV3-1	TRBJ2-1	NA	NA	CASSPSPGGNEQFF	TGTGCCAGCAGCCCTAGCCCTGGCGGCAATGAGCAGTTCTTC
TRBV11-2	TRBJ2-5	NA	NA	CASSFRTGQYF	TGTGCCAGCAGCTTCAGGACGGGGCAGTACTTC
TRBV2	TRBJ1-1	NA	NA	CASSLRGDLKNTEAFF	TGTGCCAGCAGTTTAAGGGGGGACTTAAAGAACACTGAAGCTTTCTTT
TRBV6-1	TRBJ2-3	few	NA	CASNFQGTDTQYF	TGTGCCAGCAATTTCCAGGGCACGGATACGCAGTATTTT
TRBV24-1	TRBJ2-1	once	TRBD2	CATSKGIGGGDEQFF	TGTGCCACCAGTAAAGGGATAGGCGGGGGGGATGAGCAGTTCTTC
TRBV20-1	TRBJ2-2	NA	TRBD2	CSAKTSGANTGELFF	TGCAGTGCCAAGACTAGCGGAGCGAACACCGGGGAGCTGTTTTTT
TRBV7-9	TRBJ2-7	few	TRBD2	CASSSGLAGPFEQYF	TGTGCCAGCAGCTCCGGACTAGCGGGACCCTTCGAGCAGTACTTC
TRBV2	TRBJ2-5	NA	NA	CASIVQGSSYNEQYF	TGTGCCAGCATCGTCCAGGGCAGCTCCTACAATGAGCAGTACTTC
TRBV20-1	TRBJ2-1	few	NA	CSARVLIRYNEQFF	TGCAGTGCTAGAGTTTTAATCCGGTACAATGAGCAGTTCTTC
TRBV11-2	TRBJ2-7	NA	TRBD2	CASERDRRTYEQYF	TGTGCCAGTGAGCGGGACCGACGTACCTACGAGCAGTACTTC
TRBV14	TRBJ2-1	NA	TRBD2	CASSQLPGTRVYNEQFF	TGTGCCAGCAGCCAATTACCCGGGACTAGGGTCTACAATGAGCAGTTCTTC
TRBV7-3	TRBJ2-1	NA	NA	CASSHLAGAVNEQFF	TGTGCCAGCAGCCACCTCGCCGGAGCGGTCAATGAGCAGTTCTTC
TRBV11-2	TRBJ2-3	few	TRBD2	CASSLEALALGADTQYF	TGTGCCAGCAGCTTAGAGGCACTAGCGTTGGGAGCAGATACGCAGTATTTT
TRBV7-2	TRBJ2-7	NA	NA	CASSLNKGPSYEQYF	TGTGCCAGCAGCTTAAACAAAGGGCCATCCTACGAGCAGTACTTC
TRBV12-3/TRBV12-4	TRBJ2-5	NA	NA	CASNSAASETQYF	TGTGCCAGCAATTCAGCGGCCTCAGAGACCCAGTACTTC
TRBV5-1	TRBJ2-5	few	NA	CASSLKPGEETQYF	TGCGCCAGCAGCTTGAAGCCAGGAGAAGAGACCCAGTACTTC
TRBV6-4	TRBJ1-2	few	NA	CASSPGMANYGYTF	TGTGCCAGCAGCCCCGGAATGGCTAACTATGGCTACACCTTC
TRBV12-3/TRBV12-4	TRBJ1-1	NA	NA	CASSYRLTELTEAFF	TGTGCCAGCAGTTATAGACTCACGGAGCTCACTGAAGCTTTCTTT
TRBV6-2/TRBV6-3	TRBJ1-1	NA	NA	CASSSGVLKGAFF	TGTGCCAGCAGTTCTGGGGTCCTGAAAGGAGCTTTCTTT
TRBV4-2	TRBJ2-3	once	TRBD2	CASSQDPVAGESTDTQYF	TGTGCCAGCAGCCAAGATCCGGTTGCGGGAGAGAGCACAGATACGCAGTATTTT
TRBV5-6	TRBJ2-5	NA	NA	CASSFSMAREGAETQYF	TGTGCCAGCAGCTTTTCTATGGCCAGGGAAGGGGCAGAGACCCAGTACTTC
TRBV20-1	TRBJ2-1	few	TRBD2	CSAPDSSGRADYEQFF	TGCAGTGCTCCCGACTCCAGCGGGAGGGCCGATTATGAGCAGTTCTTC
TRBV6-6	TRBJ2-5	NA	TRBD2	CASSQSYTSGVETQYF	TGTGCCAGCAGCCAATCGTATACTAGCGGGGTAGAGACCCAGTACTTC
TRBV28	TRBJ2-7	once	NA	CASSLDRQNILEQYF	TGTGCCAGCAGTTTGGATCGGCAGAACATCCTGGAGCAGTACTTC